This T cell receptor beta chain was captured in a study of T cell responses to AZD1222 COVID-19 vaccine. Whole-study findings and limits: Across spike, vaccine-associated CD4 TCRs were found, dominant at 160-218 and 743-854.

In this sample, this clone turned up once. The target antigen is unknown. The CDR3 has 19 amino acids. Unmatched junction bases numbered 21, after V lost 10 bases and J lost 4 bases. Germline V gene data show CDR1 as LNHDA and CDR2 as SQIVND (reference sequence). Sequencing used immunoSEQ multiplex PCR; TCRdb keeps in-frame clones, though not all of them. This table has roughly 130,000 clones, over 75% appearing once. Sequenced here: peripheral blood, sampled on day 0 of AZD1222 vaccination. The receptor was isolated from an adult in good health. The V and J genes are TRBV19 and TRBJ2-1; 11 bases align to TRBD2. The CDR3 sequence: CATQPPARLAGTFYNEQFF. The CDR3 DNA reads as TGTGCCACCCAACCCCCAGCCCGACTAGCGGGGACCTTTTACAATGAGCAGTTCTTC.